One and the same sample provided the 27 T cell receptor beta chains below, sequenced in a study of blood T cell repertoires in COVID-19. Some clones are missing from TCRdb's copy, which holds only in-frame ones; the method was immunoSEQ multiplex PCR. This sample has 210,000 or so clones, with about 88% found just once. The sequenced sample was peripheral blood. Source of these receptors: a middle-aged woman with acute or convalescent COVID-19.

The chain recombines TRBV18 with TRBJ1-2; TRBD1 is a possible D gene (5 bases). CDR3 length: 13 amino acids. Germline CDR1 is KGHSH and CDR2 is LQKENI. V dropped 5 bases and J dropped 1 base, with 8 bases sitting between them. As DNA, the CDR3 is TGTGCCAGCTCATCCAGGGATAACTATGGCTACACCTTC. Translation gives CASSSRDNYGYTF.

The chain is built from TRBV14 and TRBJ1-4; 7 nucleotides align to TRBD1. This CDR3 has 14 amino acids. The V segment lost 4 bases and the J segment 8 bases; nucleotides outside the gene matches: 7. Germline CDR1 and CDR2: SGHDN and FVKESK. For the CDR3, the DNA is TGTGCCAGCAGCCGGCTGGGGGGACAGGAAAAACTGTTTTTT. Amino acid sequence: CASSRLGGQEKLFF.

The chain is built from TRBV30 and TRBJ2-2; D call uncertain. V was trimmed by 1 base and J by 0 bases, leaving 9 bases between them. Germline loops: CDR1 GTSNPN, CDR2 SVGIG (reference sequence). The CDR3 is made up of 15 amino acids. This CDR3 reads CAWSDETSNTGELFF. The CDR3 region has the DNA TGTGCCTGGAGTGACGAGACTTCGAACACCGGGGAGCTGTTTTTT.

V and J are TRBV10-2 and TRBJ1-5; D gene unclear. The CDR3 extends over 13 amino acids. V was pared by 7 bases and J by 4 bases, with 11 bases between. CDR1 is WSHSY, CDR2 SAAADI, per germline. The CDR3 protein is CASTSIRNQPQHF. The CDR3 DNA follows: TGCGCCAGCACCTCGATCAGGAATCAGCCCCAGCATTTT.

Only a few counts were recorded for this clone. This sequence joins TRBV3-1 (or the pseudogene TRBV3-2) and TRBJ2-7; D call uncertain. V gave up 4 bases and J gave up 1 base, with 8 bases separating them. Germline V CDR1 and CDR2: LGHDT, YNNKEL (reference sequence). The length of the CDR3 is 13 residues. CDR3 loop: CASSPAGSYEQYV. CDR3 coding DNA: TGTGCCAGCAGCCCCGCCGGGTCCTACGAGCAGTACGTC.

The rearrangement uses TRBV30 and TRBJ1-1; TRBD1 matches at 8 bases. In germline, CDR1 is GTSNPN, CDR2 SVGIG (reference sequence). V lost 4 bases and J lost 5; bases outside the gene matches: 3. This CDR3 is built from 12 residues. DNA for the CDR3: TGTGCCTGGACAGGGGGCAGGACTGAAGCTTTCTTT. Its translation is CAWTGGRTEAFF. The full variable domain, completed using reference TRBV30 and TRBJ1-1, is SQTIHQWPATLVQPVGSPLSLECTVEGTSNPNLYWYRQAAGRGLQLLFYSVGIGQISSEVPQNLSASRPQDRQFILSSKKLLLSDSGFYLCAWTGGRTEAFFGQGTRLTVV.

This clone was detected once. The chain joins TRBV27 to TRBJ1-1; TRBD1 agrees at 9 bases. After removal of 6 bases from V and 4 bases from J, the junction contained 6 bases not matched to a gene. The CDR3 is made up of 14 amino acids. The germline CDR1 and CDR2 sequences are MNHEY and SMNVEV (reference sequence). The CDR3 protein is CASRPDRGSTEAFF. The DNA of the CDR3 is TGTGCCAGCAGACCCGACAGGGGGTCCACTGAAGCTTTCTTT.

The V call is TRBV5-1, the J call TRBJ2-3, with TRBD1 matching over 8 bases. Germline CDR1 SGHRS, CDR2 YFSETQ. This CDR3 comprises 15 residues. V was pared by 1 base and J by 1 base, with 2 bases of the junction left unmatched. This CDR3 is CASSLWTGRTDTQYF. Written as DNA, the CDR3 is TGCGCCAGCAGCTTGTGGACAGGGCGCACAGATACGCAGTATTTT.

The CDR3 DNA reads as TGTGCCAGTAGTATAGATGGCCTAGTGACTGAAGCTTTCTTT. Amino acid sequence: CASSIDGLVTEAFF. The chain joins TRBV19 to TRBJ1-1; D remains ambiguous. This CDR3 is built from 14 residues. From germline, CDR1 is LNHDA and CDR2 SQIVND (reference sequence). V was clipped by 0 bases and J by 5 bases, with 10 bases between them.

The chain combines TRBV10-3 with TRBJ1-1, with TRBD1 matching over 7 bases. J gave up 3 bases and V 10 bases, and 8 bases lay outside the gene matches. There are 13 residues in the CDR3. Germline CDR1 ENHRY, CDR2 SYGVKD. CDR3 loop: CATSGGRYTEAFF. DNA of the CDR3: TGTGCCACCTCAGGGGGGCGGTACACTGAAGCTTTCTTT.

The V and J genes are TRBV19 and TRBJ1-2; D call uncertain. CDR1 LNHDA and CDR2 SQIVND come from the germline V gene (reference sequence). This CDR3 contains 11 residues. The V and J ends lost 5 bases and 7 bases respectively, with 8 bases between them. The CDR3 region has the DNA TGTGCCAGTAGTTGGGCAGTTGGCTACACCTTC. Amino acids: CASSWAVGYTF.

The J gene is TRBJ1-1, the V gene TRBV19, with D perhaps matching TRBD1 (5 bases). CDR3 length: 15 amino acids. Trimming took off 6 bases at V and 3 bases at J, with 17 bases between the two ends. CDR1 LNHDA and CDR2 SQIVND come from the germline V gene (reference sequence). CDR3 sequence: CASSRPWTSHTEAFF. In nucleotides, the CDR3 is TGTGCCAGTAGCCGCCCTTGGACAAGCCACACTGAAGCTTTCTTT.

CDR3 residues: CASSNIRGEQPQHF. The CDR3, as DNA: TGTGCCAGCAGCAACATCAGGGGAGAGCAGCCCCAGCATTTT. The chain combines TRBV2 with TRBJ1-5; D possibly corresponds to TRBD1 (6 bases). This CDR3 region has 14 residues. Trimming cost V 6 bases and J 7 bases, with 16 bases left between them. Germline values: CDR1 SNHLY, CDR2 FYNNEI.

The chain joins TRBV13 to TRBJ2-2; possible D gene TRBD1, 6 bases. Trimming shortened V by 1 base and J by 4 bases, and 10 bases separated the two germline ends. The CDR3 length is 15 residues. CDR1 PRHDT and CDR2 FYEKMQ come from the germline V gene (reference sequence). The CDR3 region has the DNA TGTGCCAGCAGCTTAGTGGACAGACGCACCGGGGAGCTGTTTTTT. This codes for CASSLVDRRTGELFF.

This sequence joins TRBV7-9 and TRBJ2-3; 13 nucleotides match TRBD2. CDR3 size: 16 residues. Germline V gene lookup returns CDR1 SEHNR and CDR2 FQNEAQ (reference sequence). V lost 5 bases, J lost 6 bases, and 8 bases stayed unmatched. CDR3 in amino acids: CASSLTSGGAADTQYF. The CDR3 DNA sequence: TGTGCCAGCAGCCTCACTAGCGGGGGGGCAGCCGATACGCAGTATTTT.

Turning to this clone: The same CDR3 arises from other DNA sequences in this sample as well. This chain links TRBV18 with TRBJ1-1, with D maybe TRBD1 (6 bases). V was cut by 3 bases and J by 1 base, with 6 bases left in between. The CDR3 length is 13 residues. Germline CDR1 and CDR2: KGHSH and LQKENI. In DNA, the CDR3 is TGTGCCAGCTCACCGACAGGGAACACTGAAGCTTTCTTT. It is translated as CASSPTGNTEAFF.

The gene calls are TRBV24-1 and TRBJ2-1; possibly TRBD2 for D (6 bases). Germline-derived CDR1 and CDR2 are KGHDR and SFDVKD. The CDR3 contains 13 residues. The V end lost 1 base, the J end lost 12 bases, and 12 bases lay between the germline ends. CDR3 DNA: TGTGCCACCAGTGATTTAAGCCGGCGGGGGCAGTTCTTC. It encodes CATSDLSRRGQFF.

The chain links TRBV5-4 to TRBJ2-1; tentatively, D is TRBD2 (6 bases). The germline V gene encodes CDR1 SGHNT and CDR2 YYREEE (reference sequence). Trimming shortened V by 9 bases and J by 0 bases, and 19 bases separated the two germline ends. The length of the CDR3 is 16 residues. CDR3 amino acids: CATKNPGVSSYNEQFF. CDR3 nucleotide sequence: TGTGCCACCAAAAACCCGGGGGTAAGCTCCTACAATGAGCAGTTCTTC. The complete variable domain, with remaining parts taken from reference TRBV5-4 and TRBJ2-1, reads ETGVTQSPTHLIKTRGQQVTLRCSSQSGHNTVSWYQQALGQGPQFIFQYYREEENGRGNFPPRFSGLQFPNYSSELNVNALELDDSALYLCATKNPGVSSYNEQFFGPGTRLTVL.

The chain combines TRBV2 with TRBJ1-1; the D gene is possibly TRBD1 (6 bases). Trimming stripped 8 bases from V and 2 bases from J, with 18 bases between. The CDR3 length is 15 residues. The germline V gene has CDR1 SNHLY and CDR2 FYNNEI. The CDR3 coding sequence is TGTGCCAGCCCTAGGGGGGGGCCGGGAAACACTGAAGCTTTCTTT. Translated: CASPRGGPGNTEAFF.

The chain is built from TRBV5-1 and TRBJ2-1; tentative D call: TRBD2 (5 bases). The CDR3 consists of 13 residues. Trimming removed 1 base at V and 10 bases at J, with 12 bases between. CDR1 and CDR2 from the germline V gene are SGHRS and YFSETQ. The CDR3 region has the DNA TGCGCCAGCAGCTTGAAGTCAAGGGAGGAGCAGTTCTTC. Translated, it gives CASSLKSREEQFF.

The V and J genes are TRBV30 and TRBJ1-1, with 8 bases aligning to TRBD1. The V gene's germline CDR1 is GTSNPN and CDR2 SVGIG (reference sequence). The CDR3 contains 12 residues. The J segment lost 1 base and the V segment lost 8 bases, leaving 3 bases of the junction unmatched. CDR3 amino acids: CAIGQGNTEAFF. The CDR3 nucleotides read TGTGCCATTGGACAGGGGAACACTGAAGCTTTCTTT.

This clone was seen more than once but under ten times. The V gene is TRBV20-1, the J gene TRBJ1-1; D gene unclear. The CDR3 sequence is 11 residues long. Germline CDR1 and CDR2: DFQATT and SNEGSKA (reference sequence). Trimming took off 7 bases at V and 1 base at J, with 7 bases between the two ends. CDR3: CSVPRNTEAFF. CDR3 in DNA: TGCAGTGTCCCCAGGAACACTGAAGCTTTCTTT.

This chain joins TRBV27 and TRBJ2-7; 7 bases match TRBD1. V shed 5 bases, J shed 3 bases, and the junction held 7 bases outside the gene matches. The V gene's germline CDR1 is MNHEY and CDR2 SMNVEV (reference sequence). This CDR3 has 14 amino acids. The CDR3 DNA follows: TGTGCCAGCAGTCCCCTGACAGGGAGCTACGAGCAGTACGTC. As protein: CASSPLTGSYEQYV.

This rearrangement joins TRBV19 to TRBJ1-2; 7 nucleotides align to TRBD1. Germline V gene sequence: CDR1 LNHDA, CDR2 SQIVND (reference sequence). J lost 3 bases, V lost 6 bases, and 7 bases had no gene match. There are 14 residues in the CDR3. CDR3 residues: CASSRTGPHYGYTF. CDR3 nucleotides: TGTGCCAGTAGCCGGACAGGCCCCCACTATGGCTACACCTTC.

This chain joins TRBV19 and TRBJ2-1; 8 positions agree with TRBD2. Germline CDR1 is LNHDA and CDR2 is SQIVND (reference sequence). V gave up 5 bases and J gave up 9 bases; unmatched junction bases: 9. CDR3 length: 14 residues. CDR3 loop: CASSLGLASGEQFF. The CDR3 DNA reads as TGTGCCAGTAGTTTAGGACTAGCATCGGGTGAGCAGTTCTTC.

This clone appeared once. The V gene is TRBV13, the J gene TRBJ1-6; D not certain. CDR1 and CDR2 from the germline V gene are PRHDT and FYEKMQ (reference sequence). V was trimmed by 3 bases and J by 0 bases, leaving 9 bases between them. The CDR3 loop spans 16 amino acids. CDR3 sequence (DNA): TGTGCCAGCAGCTTCGCGGGGAGCTCCTATAATTCACCCCTCCACTTT. Translation: CASSFAGSSYNSPLHF.

V and J are TRBV5-6 and TRBJ2-5; D remains unclear. Trimming took off 0 bases at V and 2 bases at J, with 11 bases between the two ends. This CDR3 is 15 amino acids long. The germline CDR1 and CDR2 sequences are SGHDT and YYEEEE. The CDR3 protein is CASSLGVAPQETQYF. The CDR3 coding sequence is TGTGCCAGCAGCTTGGGGGTAGCCCCACAAGAGACCCAGTACTTC. Full variable domain (outside the CDR3, taken from reference TRBV5-6 and TRBJ2-5): DAGVTQSPTHLIKTRGQQVTLRCSPKSGHDTVSWYQQALGQGPQFIFQYYEEEERQRGNFPDRFSGHQFPNYSSELNVNALLLGDSALYLCASSLGVAPQETQYFGPGTRLLVL.